This T cell receptor (beta chain) originates from a study of T cell responses to AZD1222 COVID-19 vaccine. On the study more broadly: Pooled samples include second doses given at about 4 or 12 weeks.

Trimming stripped 0 bases from V and 3 bases from J, with 15 bases between. CDR1 is MGHRA, CDR2 YSYEKL, per germline. The CDR3 is made up of 16 amino acids. Produced via immunoSEQ multiplex PCR; TCRdb's table is partial and in-frame only. The sample has around 130,000 clones, around 94% seen once. The clonotype was recovered from an adult in good health. The genes are TRBV4-1 and TRBJ2-7, with D unclear. Specimen: peripheral blood, collected on day 0 of AZD1222 vaccination. The chain's CDR3 is CASSQDSTLGYYEQYF. The CDR3 nucleotides read TGCGCCAGCAGCCAAGATAGCACATTAGGCTACTACGAGCAGTACTTC.